This T cell receptor (beta chain) was observed in a study of identical twins. Whole-study results and caveats: Insertions were reduced in abundant cord blood beta clonotypes but not in memory repertoires. Excess sharing by twins proved weaker in beta out-of-frame sequences.

cDNA molecules carried unique molecular identifiers, and template switching added a universal primer site. TCRdb passed the 5' RACE reads through MiXCR, listing each CDR3 protein once. The data show approximately 670,000 distinct CDR3 sequences, with approximately 6.1% seen just once and approximately 1.6% held by the top ten. As to this clonotype: What it recognizes is unknown.

Germline V gene sequence: CDR1 LGHNA, CDR2 YSLEER. The CDR3 is made up of 16 amino acids. V was cut by 3 bases and J by 2 bases, with 17 bases left in between. Sequencing was carried out using naive T cells sorted from blood. The sequence derives from a man between 18 and 35 years old in good health. The chain couples TRBV4-3 to TRBJ2-7, with D perhaps matching TRBD1 or TRBD2 (5 bases each). CDR3 in amino acids: CASSHSQGLAPYEQYF. CDR3 DNA: TGCGCCAGCAGCCACTCGCAGGGTTTAGCGCCCTACGAGCAGTACTTC.